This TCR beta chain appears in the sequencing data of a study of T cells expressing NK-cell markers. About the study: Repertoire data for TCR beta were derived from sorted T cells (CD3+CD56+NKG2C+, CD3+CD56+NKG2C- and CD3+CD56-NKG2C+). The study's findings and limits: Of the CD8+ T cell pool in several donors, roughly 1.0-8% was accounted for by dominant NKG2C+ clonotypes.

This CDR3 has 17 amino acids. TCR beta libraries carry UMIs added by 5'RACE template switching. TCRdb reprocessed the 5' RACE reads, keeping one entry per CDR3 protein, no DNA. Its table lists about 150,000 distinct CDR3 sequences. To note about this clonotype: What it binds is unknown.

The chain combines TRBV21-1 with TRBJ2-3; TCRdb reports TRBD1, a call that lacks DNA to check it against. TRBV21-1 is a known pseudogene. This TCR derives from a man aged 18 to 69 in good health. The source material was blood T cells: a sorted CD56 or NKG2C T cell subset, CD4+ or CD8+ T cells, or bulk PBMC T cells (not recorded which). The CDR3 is CASTLMEDRGPFHTQYF.